This TCR beta chain was identified during a study of beta chain features in type 1 diabetes. What was sequenced were expressed TCRB transcripts, since all of the isolated RNA had been reverse transcribed. Method: immunoSEQ multiplex PCR; TCRdb's copy keeps in-frame clones and lacks some. Of fewer than 200,000 clones listed, about 9.3% are singletons. Findings of the study overall: There was a moderate but significant shortening of TCRB CDR3s in all four CD4+ subsets of Type 1 diabetes patients.

Germline values: CDR1 SGHKS, CDR2 YYEKEE (reference sequence). This CDR3 contains 15 residues. V lost 0 bases and J lost 4, with 14 bases in between. Concerning this clone itself: What it binds is unknown.

Sequencing was carried out using central memory CD4+ T cells from blood. The rearrangement links TRBV5-5 to TRBJ2-7, with D tentatively TRBD1 (6 bases). This TCR derives from a man in his thirties or forties with type 1 diabetes. CDR3 in DNA: TGTGCCAGCAGCTTGGCTGCAGGGGTCTGGTACGAGCAGTACTTC. Translated, it gives CASSLAAGVWYEQYF.